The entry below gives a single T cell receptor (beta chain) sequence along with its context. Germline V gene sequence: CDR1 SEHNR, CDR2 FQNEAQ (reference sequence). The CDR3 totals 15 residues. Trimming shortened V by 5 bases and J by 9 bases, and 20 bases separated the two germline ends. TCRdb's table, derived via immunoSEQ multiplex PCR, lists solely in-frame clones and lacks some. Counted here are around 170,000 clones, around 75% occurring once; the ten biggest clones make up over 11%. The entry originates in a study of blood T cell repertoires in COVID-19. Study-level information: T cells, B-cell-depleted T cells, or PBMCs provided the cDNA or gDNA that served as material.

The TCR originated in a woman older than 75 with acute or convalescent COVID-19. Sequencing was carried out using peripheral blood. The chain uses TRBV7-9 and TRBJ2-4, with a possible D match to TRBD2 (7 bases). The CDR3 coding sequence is TGTGCCAGCAGCGGGGAGGGGGGTCCCCGGGGCATTCAGTACTTC. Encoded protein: CASSGEGGPRGIQYF.